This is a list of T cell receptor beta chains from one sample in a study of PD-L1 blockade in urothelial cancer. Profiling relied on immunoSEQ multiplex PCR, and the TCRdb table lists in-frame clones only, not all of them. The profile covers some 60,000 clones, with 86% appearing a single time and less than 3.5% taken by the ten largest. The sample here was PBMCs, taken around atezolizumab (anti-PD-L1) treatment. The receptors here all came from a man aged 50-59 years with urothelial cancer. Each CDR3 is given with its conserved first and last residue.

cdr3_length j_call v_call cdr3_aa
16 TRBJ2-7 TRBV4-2 CASSPTSGRSSYEQYF
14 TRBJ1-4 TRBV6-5 CAALGRQGGEKLFF
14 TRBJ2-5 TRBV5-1 CASSLGRGRETQYF
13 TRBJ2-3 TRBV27 CASRGAMGDTQYF
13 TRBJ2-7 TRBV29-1 CSARQQGAYEQYF
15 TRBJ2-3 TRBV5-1 CASSLFWGRVDTQYF
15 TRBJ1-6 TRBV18 CASSRSAVGDSPLHF
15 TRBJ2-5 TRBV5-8 CASSQGLAGVETQYF
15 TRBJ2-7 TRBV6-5 CASSLTSATAYEQYF
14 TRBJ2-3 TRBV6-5 CASKKGLNTDTQYF
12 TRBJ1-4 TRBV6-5 CASSRGLGKLFF
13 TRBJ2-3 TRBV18 CASSRLAGDTQYF
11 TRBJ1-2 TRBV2 CASRADSGYTF
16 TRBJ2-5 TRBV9 CASSVGIGVSQETQYF
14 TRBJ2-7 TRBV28 CASSLAGAIYEQYF
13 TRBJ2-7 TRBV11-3 CASSAAEPYEQYF
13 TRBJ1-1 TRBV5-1 CASSWAPGTEAFF
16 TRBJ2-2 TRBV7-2 CASRQTRDRDTGELFF
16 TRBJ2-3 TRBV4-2 CASSQELAESTDTQYF
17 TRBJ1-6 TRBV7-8 CASSKGRDPGVNSPLHF
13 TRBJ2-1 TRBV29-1 CSVERLGRNEQFF
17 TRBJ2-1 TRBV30 CAWSPSWLLAATNEQFF
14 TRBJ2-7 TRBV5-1 CASSAGTGGYEQYF
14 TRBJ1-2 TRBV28 CASTRRPPNYGYTF
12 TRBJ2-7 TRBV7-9 CASSQGYYEQYF
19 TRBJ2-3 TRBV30 CAWSVGLLLAGGRTDTQYF
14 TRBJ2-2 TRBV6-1 CASRIAGVTGELFF
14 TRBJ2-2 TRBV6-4 CASSDGRGTGELFF
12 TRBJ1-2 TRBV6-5 CASKEGGGGHTF
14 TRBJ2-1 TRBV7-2 CASSQTGPNNEQFF
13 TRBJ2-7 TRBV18 CASSGGQDYEQYF
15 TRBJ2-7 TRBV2 CASSERLIPSYEQYF
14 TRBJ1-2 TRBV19 CASSIGGADYGYTF
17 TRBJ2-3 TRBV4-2 CASSQEGGAGSTDTQYF
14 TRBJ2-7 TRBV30 CAWRVTLGSYEQYF
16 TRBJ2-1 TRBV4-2 CASSQDTGLDHLEQFF
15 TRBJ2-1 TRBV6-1 CASTGGLGNYNEQFF
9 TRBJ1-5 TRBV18 CASFKPQHF
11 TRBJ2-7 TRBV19 CASRDSGEQYF
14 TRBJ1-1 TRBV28 CASSKTGRYTEAFF
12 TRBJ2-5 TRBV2 CAGKAGVRTQYF
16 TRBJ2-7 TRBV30 CAWTHPGLAGAHEQYF